This passage covers 32 T cell receptor delta chains from one sample sequenced in a study of gamma-delta chains in newborns, infants, children. TCRdb reanalysed the reads via CATT. The table records 5,700 or so delta-chain clones, 0.35% to 0.5% of them present only once. The sequenced sample consisted of blood. The source is a child who was a newborn, infant or young child, either healthy, febrile or measles-vaccinated (not recorded which).

Regarding this clone: TCRdb assigns this DNA the protein of a much larger clone, which departs from its translation at residue 7; this likely reflects a read error, and the protein shown comes from translating the DNA. This chain uses TRDV2 with TRDJ3, with D tentatively TRDD3 (6 bases). This CDR3 spans 18 amino acids. The germline gives CDR1 GEAIGNYY, CDR2 EKD. Trimming removed 0 bases from V and 0 bases from J, with 11 bases in between. CDR3 sequence (DNA): TGTGCCTGTGACACCCTCCGGGGGAGCTCCTGGGACACCCGACAGATGTTTTTC. Encoded protein: CACDTLRGSSWDTRQMFF.

The sample holds a few counts of this clone. TCRdb shows a much larger clone's protein in place of this DNA's translation, and the two differ at residue 3, likely through a read error; the protein shown is translated from the DNA. This rearrangement joins TRDV2 to TRDJ2; 8 bases line up with TRDD3. CDR1 GEAIGNYY and CDR2 EKD come from the germline V gene. This CDR3 comprises 15 residues. The CDR3 coding sequence is TGTGCCCGTGACACCTTGGGGGATTCGACAGCACAACTCTTCTTT. It is translated as CARDTLGDSTAQLFF.

This clone was counted only a few times. The protein recorded in TCRdb matches a much larger clone and deviates from this DNA's translation at residue 4, suggesting a read error; the protein here is obtained by translating the DNA. This CDR3 reads CACGTLGILYEKIDKLIF. The CDR3 DNA sequence: TGTGCCTGTGGCACGCTGGGGATACTATACGAAAAGATCGATAAACTCATCTTT. The chain combines TRDV2 with TRDJ1; TRDD3 matches 8 bases. The CDR3 loop spans 18 amino acids. J was trimmed by 4 bases and V by 5 bases; bases with no gene match: 20. The germline CDR1 and CDR2 sequences are GEAIGNYY and EKD.

This clone is medium-sized by share. This likely came from a read error, as a far larger clone is one base away. J is TRDJ3 and V is TRDV2, with TRDD3 identical over 7 bases. The J segment lost 2 bases and the V segment lost 3 bases, leaving 3 bases of the junction unmatched. The CDR3 length is 16 residues. Per germline, CDR1 GEAIGNYY and CDR2 EKD. CDR3 in DNA: TGTGCCTGTGACTGGGGGAGCCCCTGGGACACCCGACAGATGTTTTTC. Translating it yields CACDWGSPWDTRQMFF.

Details on this clone: This DNA's translation and the protein TCRdb lists, from a much larger clone, do not match at residue 9, likely due to a read error; the protein shown is translated from the DNA. This chain joins TRDV2 and TRDJ3; 12 bases align to TRDD3. The V gene's germline CDR1 is GEAIGNYY and CDR2 EKD. The CDR3 sequence is 18 residues long. Trimming cost V 3 bases and J 2 bases; bases outside gene matches: 4. The CDR3 region has the DNA TGTGCCTGTGACCACTGGGGGATACACACCTGGGACACCCGACAGATGTTTTTC. It yields the protein CACDHWGIHTWDTRQMFF.

This clone was found a few times. This may be a read error: a much more frequent sequence differs by one nucleotide. The CDR3 region has the DNA TGTGCCTGTGACTCGTTGTCACTGGGGGGTAGCTCCTGGGACACCCGACAGATGTTTTTC. Amino acids: CACDSLSLGGSSWDTRQMFF. This chain links TRDV2 with TRDJ3; 8 positions agree with TRDD3. Per the germline V gene, CDR1 is GEAIGNYY and CDR2 is EKD. This CDR3 spans 20 amino acids. V trimming: 3 bases; J trimming: 0 bases; junction bases outside the gene matches: 12.

With regard to this clone: A much larger clone differs from this one at a single base, so this may be a read error. This rearrangement joins TRDV2 to TRDJ3; 12 nucleotides align to TRDD3. This CDR3 region has 20 residues. Germline CDR1 is GEAIGNYY and CDR2 is EKD. J was trimmed by 0 bases and V by 2 bases; bases with no gene match: 7. CDR3 bases: TGTGCCTGTGACAATACTGGGGGATACACCAGCTCCTGGGACACCCGACAGATGTTTTTC. Residues: CACDNTGGYTSSWDTRQMFF.

Comment on this clone: This likely came from a read error, as a far larger clone is one base away. The rearrangement links TRDV2 to TRDJ1; TRDD3 matches 7 bases. V trimming: 0 bases; J trimming: 1 base; junction bases outside the gene matches: 4. Germline CDR1 GEAIGNYY, CDR2 EKD. The CDR3 contains 15 residues. CDR3 region: CACDTWRIRTDKLIF. CDR3 bases: TGTGCCTGTGACACCTGGAGGATACGCACCGATAAACTCATCTTT.

This clone was counted a few times. TCRdb lists the protein of a much larger clone for this DNA, which differs at residue 6, so this is likely a read error; the protein given here is translated from the DNA itself. The V call is TRDV2, the J call TRDJ2, with 10 nucleotides matching TRDD3. CDR3 length: 17 amino acids. Germline V gene sequence: CDR1 GEAIGNYY, CDR2 EKD. After removal of 3 bases from V and 2 bases from J, the junction contained 8 bases not matched to a gene. CDR3 DNA: TGTGCCTGTGACCCTCCGGGGGATACGCGGTTGACAGCACAACTCTTCTTT. It is translated as CACDPPGDTRLTAQLFF.

A few counts support this clone. TCRdb pairs this DNA with a much larger clone's protein that differs at residue 12, likely a read error; the protein shown was translated from the DNA. The rearrangement uses TRDV2 and TRDJ3, with 9 positions matching TRDD3. This CDR3 has 16 residues. CDR1 GEAIGNYY and CDR2 EKD come from the germline V gene. DNA of the CDR3: TGTGCCTGTGACACCGGGGGATACTGGGACACCCAACAGATGTTTTTC. Encoded protein: CACDTGGYWDTQQMFF.

This clone was seen a handful of times. TCRdb's entry gives the protein of a much larger clone, which mismatches this DNA's translation at residue 10, likely from a read error; the protein reported here is translated from the DNA. The chain employs TRDV2 and TRDJ3; 8 bases are a match to TRDD3. Per germline, CDR1 GEAIGNYY and CDR2 EKD. This CDR3 comprises 19 residues. J gave up 0 bases and V 0 bases, and 6 bases lay outside the gene matches. The DNA for the CDR3 is TGTGCCTGTGACACCGTACTGGGGGCGATCTCCTGGGACACCCGACAGATGTTTTTC. Protein: CACDTVLGAISWDTRQMFF.

In regard to this clone: TCRdb's entry gives the protein of a much larger clone, which mismatches this DNA's translation at residue 4, likely from a read error; the protein reported here is translated from the DNA. J is TRDJ3 and V is TRDV2, with D unresolved. CDR1 and CDR2 (germline): GEAIGNYY, EKD. The CDR3 covers 16 residues. V dropped 5 bases and J dropped 3 bases, with 13 bases sitting between them. The DNA of the CDR3 is TGTGCCTGTGGCTCTCTACTGAACTGGGACACCCGACAGATGTTTTTC. It yields the protein CACGSLLNWDTRQMFF.

This clone is labeled medium-sized. V and J are TRDV2 and TRDJ3; 11 positions agree with TRDD3. CDR1 GEAIGNYY and CDR2 EKD come from the germline V gene. The CDR3 is 17 amino acids. V was clipped by 2 bases and J by 4 bases; unmatched bases: 3. The DNA for the CDR3 is TGTGCCTGTGACATACTGGGGGATATTTGGGACACCCGACAGATGTTTTTC. It encodes CACDILGDIWDTRQMFF.

By sample share, this clone is medium-sized. This sequence joins TRDV2 and TRDJ3; TRDD3 agrees at 8 bases. CDR1 and CDR2 (germline): GEAIGNYY, EKD. The CDR3 is 21 residues long. V trimming: 0 bases; J trimming: 2 bases; junction bases outside the gene matches: 14. CDR3 loop: CACDTGYWGPPGPWDTRQMFF. DNA for the CDR3: TGTGCCTGTGACACCGGGTACTGGGGGCCGCCGGGCCCCTGGGACACCCGACAGATGTTTTTC.

This clone was seen a few times. The TCRdb protein, from a much larger clone, departs from this DNA's translation at residue 8, likely by read error; the protein shown derives from the DNA. J is TRDJ3 and V is TRDV2, with 7 bases lining up with TRDD3. This CDR3 is 18 amino acids long. Germline V gene sequence: CDR1 GEAIGNYY, CDR2 EKD. Trimming at V came to 0 bases and at J to 4 bases, leaving 8 bases not matched to a gene. This CDR3 reads CACDTGGSATWDTRQMFF. CDR3 nucleotides: TGTGCCTGTGACACCGGGGGATCCGCGACATGGGACACCCGACAGATGTTTTTC.

Remarks on this clone: Translating this DNA gives a protein that differs at residue 6 from the TCRdb one, which belongs to a much larger clone; a read error is likely, and the protein shown is this translation. This chain links TRDV2 with TRDJ2; D is unresolved. Trimming pared 2 bases from V and 0 bases from J, leaving 15 bases between. This CDR3 region has 17 residues. The germline gives CDR1 GEAIGNYY, CDR2 EKD. The CDR3 spells CACDKAGGSPLTAQLFF. CDR3 coding DNA: TGTGCCTGTGACAAGGCGGGAGGGAGCCCTTTGACAGCACAACTCTTCTTT.

This clone turned up a few times. TCRdb shows a much larger clone's protein in place of this DNA's translation, and the two differ at residue 3, likely through a read error; the protein shown is translated from the DNA. CDR3 region: CARDTLWGSSWDTRQMFF. CDR3 DNA: TGTGCCCGTGACACCCTCTGGGGGAGCTCCTGGGACACCCGACAGATGTTTTTC. The chain is built from TRDV2 and TRDJ3; 8 bases are a match to TRDD3. CDR3 size: 18 residues. Germline lookup yields CDR1 GEAIGNYY and CDR2 EKD.

About this clone itself: The translation of this DNA and the TCRdb protein of a much larger clone differ at residue 14, probably owing to a read error; the protein shown here is translated from the DNA. V gene TRDV2 combines with J gene TRDJ3, with a weak D call TRDD3 (5 bases). CDR1 is GEAIGNYY, CDR2 EKD, per germline. The CDR3 has 16 amino acids. The CDR3 DNA follows: TGTGCCTGTGACACGATAAGCTCCTGGGACACCCGACAGGTGTTTTTC. Protein sequence: CACDTISSWDTRQVFF.

Sample share makes this clone medium-sized. The chain uses TRDV2 and TRDJ3, with 9 bases that match TRDD3. Germline V gene lookup returns CDR1 GEAIGNYY and CDR2 EKD. The CDR3 totals 17 residues. The V segment lost 0 bases and the J segment 2 bases; nucleotides outside the gene matches: 1. The CDR3 spells CACDTVGDTWDTRQMFF. The CDR3 DNA reads as TGTGCCTGTGACACCGTGGGGGATACCTGGGACACCCGACAGATGTTTTTC.

Turning to this clone: Since a far larger clone is one base different, this is likely a read error. In the same sample, other DNA sequences code for this CDR3. The chain is built from TRDV2 and TRDJ3; 11 positions agree with TRDD3. Germline CDR1 and CDR2: GEAIGNYY and EKD. The CDR3 has 18 amino acids. CDR3 sequence (DNA): TGTGCCTGCGACAATACTGGGGGATACTCCTGGGACACCCGACAGATGTTTTTC. Translated, it gives CACDNTGGYSWDTRQMFF.

This clone was seen a handful of times. A much larger clone differs by one base, so this may be a read error. The chain is built from TRDV2 and TRDJ3; 13 positions match TRDD3. V gave up 3 bases and J gave up 9 bases; unmatched junction bases: 16. From germline, CDR1 is GEAIGNYY and CDR2 EKD. The CDR3 contains 20 residues. Here the CDR3 DNA reads TGTGCCTGTGACCCCCCCGTACTGGGGGATACGCGTCTCTCCACCCGACAGATGTTTTTC. This translates into CACDPPVLGDTRLSTRQMFF.

This clone turned up a few times. The TCRdb record carries a much larger clone's protein, which differs from this DNA's translation at residue 6; a read error is the likely cause, and the protein listed here is the DNA translation. V is TRDV2 and J is TRDJ3, with a tentative D call TRDD3 (5 bases). CDR1 is GEAIGNYY and CDR2 is EKD in the germline V gene. Trimming removed 0 bases from V and 0 bases from J, with 14 bases in between. This CDR3 contains 19 residues. The CDR3 DNA reads as TGTGCCTGTGACACCATAGGGGGCCGGCACTCCTGGGACACCCGACAGATGTTTTTC. Protein: CACDTIGGRHSWDTRQMFF.

Regarding this clone: A read error likely explains this, since a far larger clone differs by one base. The V gene is TRDV2, the J gene TRDJ3; 10 bases agree with TRDD3. The germline V gene has CDR1 GEAIGNYY and CDR2 EKD. J lost 0 bases, V lost 4 bases, and 11 bases had no gene match. The CDR3 runs to 20 residues. The CDR3 DNA follows: TGTGCCTGTGATACTGGGGGATGGGGTCGCAGCTCCTGGGACACCCGACAGATGTTTTTC. Its protein product is CACDTGGWGRSSWDTRQMFF.

This clone was observed a handful of times. The protein recorded in TCRdb matches a much larger clone and deviates from this DNA's translation at residue 7, suggesting a read error; the protein here is obtained by translating the DNA. J is TRDJ1 and V is TRDV2; the D gene is possibly TRDD3 (6 bases). Trimming stripped 1 base from V and 0 bases from J, with 14 bases between. This CDR3 has 16 amino acids. CDR1 is GEAIGNYY, CDR2 EKD, per germline. CDR3 coding DNA: TGTGCCTGTGACACTGGGCGATACGGTTACACCGATAAACTCATCTTT. As protein: CACDTGRYGYTDKLIF.

The table lists this clone with a few counts. One base away lies a much larger clone, so this may be a sequencing read error. Other DNA sequences in the same sample also yield this CDR3. J is TRDJ3 and V is TRDV2; TRDD3 matches at 10 bases. Per germline, CDR1 GEAIGNYY and CDR2 EKD. CDR3 length: 19 residues. In DNA, the CDR3 is TGTGCCTGTGACACGTACTGGGGGATGAGCTCCTGGGACACCCGGCAGATGTTTTTC. It is translated as CACDTYWGMSSWDTRQMFF.

A word on this clone: A much larger clone is a single base away; this may be a read error. Other DNA sequences of this sample code for an identical CDR3. This chain uses TRDV2 with TRDJ3, with 10 bases that match TRDD3. There are 20 residues in the CDR3. CDR1 is GEAIGNYY and CDR2 is EKD in the germline V gene. The CDR3, as DNA: TGCGCCTGTGACACCGCGACTGGGGGATTCAGCTCCTGGGACACCCGACAGATGTTTTTC. Its translation: CACDTATGGFSSWDTRQMFF.

This clone was observed a few times. One end of the junction is discordant with germline, which a read error may explain. The chain recombines TRDV2 with TRDJ3; TRDD3 is a possible D gene (5 bases). CDR1 is GEAIGNYY, CDR2 EKD, per germline. CDR3 length: 11 amino acids. The CDR3 sequence is CAGNGTRQMFF. DNA for the CDR3: TGCGCGGGGAATGGGACCCGACAGATGTTTTTC.

With respect to this clone: TCRdb's protein, taken from a much larger clone, differs from this DNA's translation at residue 11, likely owing to a read error; the protein displayed comes from the DNA. The chain is built from TRDV2 and TRDJ1, with D maybe TRDD2 (7 bases). Trimming removed 5 bases from V and 2 bases from J, with 29 bases in between. In germline, CDR1 is GEAIGNYY, CDR2 EKD. The CDR3 is made up of 19 amino acids. The CDR3 coding sequence is TGTGCCTGTGTCACAGTTCCTACTCGGGGGGTACTGGGTACCGATAAACTCATCTTT. Amino acids: CACVTVPTRGVLGTDKLIF.

This clone was recorded a few times. A much larger clone sits a single nucleotide away, making a read error possible. At the DNA level, this CDR3 is encoded by other sequences in the same sample as well. The chain is built from TRDV2 and TRDJ3; 8 nucleotides line up with TRDD3. This CDR3 region has 16 residues. Germline V lookup: CDR1 GEAIGNYY, CDR2 EKD. The CDR3 region is CACDTGGYWDTRQMFF. CDR3 nucleotides: TGTGCCTGCGACACCGGGGGATACTGGGACACCCGACAGATGTTTTTC.

The table lists this clone with a few counts. The protein held in TCRdb is that of a much larger clone and does not match this DNA's translation at residue 15, likely because of a read error; the protein shown is translated from the DNA. The chain recombines TRDV2 with TRDJ2; the match to TRDD3 covers 11 bases. Germline V gene data show CDR1 as GEAIGNYY and CDR2 as EKD. The CDR3 totals 17 residues. The CDR3 spells CACDILGDIGLTAQPFF. CDR3 DNA: TGTGCCTGTGACATACTGGGGGATATTGGTTTGACAGCACAACCCTTCTTT.

There are a few counts of this clone. This probably arose from a read error, given a far larger clone one base away. This specimen includes other DNA sequences encoding the same CDR3. The CDR3 loop is CAFGGYTAQLFF. DNA of the CDR3: TGCGCCTTTGGGGGATACACAGCACAACTCTTCTTT. The rearrangement joins TRDV3 to TRDJ2; 10 nucleotides align to TRDD3. Per germline, CDR1 TVYSNPD and CDR2 GDNSRS (reference sequence). This CDR3 contains 12 residues.

This clone turned up a few times. TCRdb lists the protein of a much larger clone for this DNA, which differs at residue 5, so this is likely a read error; the protein given here is translated from the DNA itself. This chain uses TRDV2 with TRDJ3; 10 bases agree with TRDD3. Germline V lookup: CDR1 GEAIGNYY, CDR2 EKD. The trim removed 2 bases at V and 0 bases at J, leaving 3 bases unmatched. The CDR3 consists of 18 residues. CDR3 region: CACDMLGDSSWDTRQMFF. CDR3 DNA sequence: TGTGCCTGTGACATGCTGGGGGATAGCTCCTGGGACACCCGACAGATGTTTTTC.